The 27 T cell receptor beta chains below were found in one sample sequenced in a study of Graves' ophthalmopathy and Graves' hyperthyroidism. The authors amplified TCR beta CDR3 regions, and they did so from RNA transcripts for repertoire sequencing. Amplification began with first-round RT-PCR using HTBI primers, then second-round multiplex PCR was performed. MiXCR, run by TCRdb on the multiplex PCR reads, gives a single entry per CDR3 protein. The repertoire holds just over 400,000 distinct CDR3 sequences, with roughly 21% as singletons. The material sequenced was peripheral blood. These receptors originate from a woman aged 18-29 years with stable Graves' hyperthyroidism.

This clonotype has a count of ten or more. The V gene is TRBV12-3 or TRBV12-4, the J gene TRBJ2-5; D is tentatively TRBD1 or TRBD2 (5 bases each). This CDR3 is 13 amino acids long. Between the trimmed V and J ends, which lost 5 bases and 4 bases, there was a span of 11 bases. The DNA of the CDR3 is TGTGCCAGCAGTCCTGGGGGTGTAGAGACCCAGTACTTC. Translation: CASSPGGVETQYF.

This clonotype was detected ten times or more. The chain combines TRBV4-3 with TRBJ2-7, with 7 bases fitting TRBD1. Germline CDR1 reads LGHNA; CDR2 reads YSLEER. The CDR3 loop spans 15 amino acids. With V trimmed by 5 bases and J by 0 bases, 7 bases remained unmatched. CDR3 in amino acids: CASSYQTGSSYEQYF. The DNA for the CDR3 is TGCGCCAGCAGCTACCAGACAGGGAGCTCCTACGAGCAGTACTTC.

There are many counts of this clonotype. CDR3 region: CASTSSGNLNTGELFF. The CDR3 bases are TGTGCCAGTACGAGTAGCGGGAACCTGAACACCGGGGAGCTGTTTTTT. This chain links TRBV27 with TRBJ2-2; the match to TRBD2 covers 8 bases. The CDR3 runs to 16 residues. Unmatched junction bases numbered 10, after V lost 9 bases and J lost 1 base. In germline, CDR1 is MNHEY, CDR2 SMNVEV (reference sequence).

This clonotype was seen only once. The chain links TRBV12-3 or TRBV12-4 to TRBJ1-1; tentative D call: TRBD1 (6 bases). The CDR3 totals 14 residues. The ends were cut back, 6 bases at V and 1 base at J, with 12 bases in the middle. The CDR3 bases are TGTGCCAGCAGCGGCGGGACAAGGAACACTGAAGCTTTCTTT. Translated, it gives CASSGGTRNTEAFF.

The chain combines TRBV6-5 with TRBJ2-1, with D unclear. The V and J ends lost 2 bases and 5 bases respectively, with 16 bases between them. Germline lookup yields CDR1 MNHEY and CDR2 SVGAGI. The CDR3 sequence is 16 residues long. The DNA of the CDR3 is TGTGCCAGCAGTTACACGACTGACCTATCCCACAATGAGCAGTTCTTC. This sequence encodes CASSYTTDLSHNEQFF.

This clonotype has ten or more counts. This chain joins TRBV11-2 and TRBJ2-5; 9 bases align to TRBD2. The germline V gene has CDR1 SGHAT and CDR2 FQNNGV. V gave up 1 base and J gave up 1 base; unmatched junction bases: 7. The CDR3 has 17 amino acids. The CDR3 loop reads CASSLGVTSGPQETQYF. The CDR3 region has the DNA TGTGCCAGCAGCTTAGGTGTGACTAGCGGACCCCAAGAGACCCAGTACTTC.

This clonotype was counted many times. The J gene is TRBJ2-7, the V gene TRBV6-1; TRBD1 agrees at 7 bases. The germline V gene has CDR1 MNHNS and CDR2 SASEGT. Trimming at V came to 6 bases and at J to 4 bases, leaving 12 bases not matched to a gene. CDR3 length equals 15 residues. CDR3: CASSQGTAGIYEQYF. The CDR3 DNA reads as TGTGCCAGCAGCCAGGGGACAGCTGGTATTTACGAGCAGTACTTC.

This clonotype was picked up many times. This chain links TRBV12-3 or TRBV12-4 with TRBJ1-2; D ambiguous. The ends were cut back, 5 bases at V and 1 base at J, with 14 bases in the middle. CDR3 length: 15 residues. CDR3 nucleotide sequence: TGTGCCAGCAGTCCGGGATACGGCCGTAACTATGGCTACACCTTC. This encodes CASSPGYGRNYGYTF.

This clonotype occurred many times. The chain uses TRBV13 and TRBJ2-7; D unresolved. CDR1 PRHDT and CDR2 FYEKMQ come from the germline V gene (reference sequence). There are 14 residues in the CDR3. The V and J ends lost 1 base and 0 bases respectively, with 7 bases between them. DNA for the CDR3: TGTGCCAGCAGCTTAGCCACCCACTCCTACGAGCAGTACTTC. Translated: CASSLATHSYEQYF. The full variable domain, with the rest looked up from reference TRBV13 and TRBJ2-7, is AAGVIQSPRHLIKEKRETATLKCYPIPRHDTVYWYQQGPGQDPQFLISFYEKMQSDKGSIPDRFSAQQFSDYHSELNMSSLELGDSALYFCASSLATHSYEQYFGPGTRLTVT.

This clonotype showed up many times. J is TRBJ2-7 and V is TRBV6-8; D is perhaps TRBD1 (5 bases). The CDR3 totals 16 residues. Germline V gene data show CDR1 as MNHGY and CDR2 as SAAAGT. With 3 bases removed from V and 5 bases from J, the gap between germline ends came to 20 bases. CDR3 DNA sequence: TGTGCCAGCAGTTATTATTCCTGCGGCAGGGAACACGAGCAGTACTTC. Protein: CASSYYSCGREHEQYF.

In this sample, this clonotype turned up many times. This rearrangement joins TRBV20-1 to TRBJ2-7; TRBD1 agrees at 8 bases. This CDR3 is 16 amino acids long. Germline loops: CDR1 DFQATT, CDR2 SNEGSKA (reference sequence). V was clipped by 5 bases and J by 5 bases; unmatched bases: 17. CDR3 DNA: TGCAGTGCTCAAATTGTAACGAGACAGGGGCTCAACGAGCAGTACTTC. It is translated as CSAQIVTRQGLNEQYF.

The gene calls are TRBV20-1 and TRBJ1-2; D is possibly TRBD1 (6 bases). This CDR3 is 15 amino acids long. Germline values: CDR1 DFQATT, CDR2 SNEGSKA (reference sequence). V was cut by 2 bases and J by 2 bases, with 15 bases left in between. In DNA, the CDR3 is TGCAGTGCTAGAAGCGGGACACAAGGGAACTATGGCTACACCTTC. Its protein product is CSARSGTQGNYGYTF.

This clonotype was recorded many times. The chain uses TRBV6-1 and TRBJ1-5; 8 bases are shared with TRBD1. The CDR3 contains 16 residues. The junction had 12 bases not matched to a gene; V was cut back by 9 bases and J by 2 bases. Germline CDR1 is MNHNS and CDR2 is SASEGT. The CDR3 DNA reads TGTGCCAGTACGGGACAGGCTTCGGTGGGCAATCAGCCCCAGCATTTT. Translation: CASTGQASVGNQPQHF.

This clonotype was recorded many times. The chain combines TRBV27 with TRBJ2-2; D is uncertain. Looked up from germline, CDR1 is MNHEY and CDR2 is SMNVEV (reference sequence). V lost 8 bases, J lost 9 bases, and 19 bases lay in between. There are 14 residues in the CDR3. Here the CDR3 DNA reads TGTGCCAGCGGAGATTTGGCGGTCCACCGGGAGCTGTTTTTT. Protein product: CASGDLAVHRELFF.

This clonotype was detected many times. The chain combines TRBV6-5 with TRBJ2-7; 8 nucleotides agree with TRBD2. This CDR3 is built from 16 residues. Trimming cost V 0 bases and J 3 bases; bases outside gene matches: 7. Germline CDR1 reads MNHEY; CDR2 reads SVGAGI. CDR3 sequence reads: CASSYSGRAGGYEQYF. CDR3 sequence (DNA): TGTGCCAGCAGTTACTCGGGGAGGGCGGGAGGCTACGAGCAGTACTTC.

This clonotype was observed many times. The chain combines TRBV29-1 with TRBJ1-2; the D is unclear. V was shortened by 3 bases and J by 6 bases, with 14 bases between the two germline ends. The CDR3 is made up of 13 amino acids. CDR1 and CDR2 from the germline V gene are SQVTM and ANQGSEA. DNA for the CDR3: TGCAGCGTTGATAAAACAGCGTCCCATGGCTACACCTTC. Translation gives CSVDKTASHGYTF.

This clonotype was counted many times. The rearrangement joins TRBV7-2 to TRBJ1-1; maybe TRBD1 (6 bases). Germline V gene sequence: CDR1 SGHTA, CDR2 FQGNSA. The V gene lost 4 bases and the J gene lost 5 bases, with 14 bases spanning the gap. This CDR3 is 14 amino acids long. The CDR3 protein is CASSSQGLGTEAFF. The CDR3 bases are TGTGCCAGCAGCTCACAGGGTTTAGGGACTGAAGCTTTCTTT. Using reference TRBV7-2 and TRBJ1-1 for the parts outside the CDR3, the full variable domain is GAGVSQSPSNKVTEKGKDVELRCDPISGHTALYWYRQSLGQGLEFLIYFQGNSAPDKSGLPSDRFSAERTGGSVSTLTIQRTQQEDSAVYLCASSSQGLGTEAFFGQGTRLTVV.

In its sample, this clonotype was seen many times. V usage is TRBV19 and J usage is TRBJ2-5; 7 bases align to TRBD1. V shed 4 bases and J 2 bases; nucleotides not matched to a gene: 1. The germline V gene has CDR1 LNHDA and CDR2 SQIVND (reference sequence). The CDR3 loop spans 13 amino acids. The CDR3 bases are TGTGCCAGTAGTACGGACAGGCAAGAGACCCAGTACTTC. It codes for CASSTDRQETQYF.

The table lists this clonotype with many counts. The V and J genes are TRBV6-1 and TRBJ1-1; tentatively, D is TRBD1 (5 bases). Germline CDR1 reads MNHNS; CDR2 reads SASEGT. Trimming removed 7 bases at V and 0 bases at J, with 18 bases between. CDR3 length equals 16 residues. The CDR3 protein is CASNDREVPMNTEAFF. The CDR3 bases are TGTGCCAGCAACGACAGAGAGGTACCAATGAACACTGAAGCTTTCTTT.

At least ten counts were recorded for this clonotype. This chain links TRBV19 with TRBJ1-2; possible D gene TRBD1, 5 bases. The CDR3 totals 15 residues. The germline V and J ends were trimmed by 3 bases and 0 bases, with 11 bases remaining between them. Germline assignment: CDR1 LNHDA and CDR2 SQIVND (reference sequence). Written as DNA, the CDR3 is TGTGCCAGTAGTATTGGGGGAAGATCTAACTATGGCTACACCTTC. Amino acid sequence: CASSIGGRSNYGYTF. Based on the CDR3 plus reference TRBV19 and TRBJ1-2, the full variable domain is DGGITQSPKYLFRKEGQNVTLSCEQNLNHDAMYWYRQDPGQGLRLIYYSQIVNDFQKGDIAEGYSVSREKKESFPLTVTSAQKNPTAFYLCASSIGGRSNYGYTFGSGTRLTVV.

This clonotype has ten or more counts. V is TRBV20-1 and J is TRBJ1-1; D gene ambiguous. This CDR3 comprises 14 residues. Trimming stripped 3 bases from V and 0 bases from J, with 11 bases between. The V gene's germline CDR1 is DFQATT and CDR2 SNEGSKA (reference sequence). The CDR3 loop reads CSARDLRLNTEAFF. The CDR3 DNA sequence: TGCAGTGCTAGGGATCTCAGACTGAACACTGAAGCTTTCTTT.

In its sample, this clonotype was seen many times. The gene calls are TRBV20-1 and TRBJ1-5, with a tentative D call TRBD1 (5 bases). The germline V gene encodes CDR1 DFQATT and CDR2 SNEGSKA (reference sequence). The V end was cut by 6 bases, the J end by 5 bases, with 17 bases between. The CDR3 loop spans 14 amino acids. Written as DNA, the CDR3 is TGCAGTGCCACTAGGGCAGTGGGGCATCAGCCCCAGCATTTT. It codes for CSATRAVGHQPQHF.

This clonotype has at least ten counts. The CDR3 bases are TGTGCCAGCAGCTTAGCGGTAGGGGATTCACCCCTCCACTTT. The encoded protein is CASSLAVGDSPLHF. The chain is built from TRBV7-2 and TRBJ1-6; TRBD1 might be the D (5 bases). Germline values: CDR1 SGHTA, CDR2 FQGNSA. V lost 0 bases, J lost 8 bases, and 8 bases lay in between. CDR3 size: 14 residues.

This clonotype was observed at least ten times. J is TRBJ2-5 and V is TRBV5-1; the D gene is possibly TRBD1 (5 bases). Germline V gene sequence: CDR1 SGHRS, CDR2 YFSETQ. V was shortened by 6 bases and J by 4 bases, with 19 bases between the two germline ends. The CDR3 covers 15 residues. CDR3 nucleotides: TGCGCCAGCACCATTACCCAGGGTTCCCGAGAGACCCAGTACTTC. It yields the protein CASTITQGSRETQYF.

This clonotype was observed at least ten times. The CDR3 nucleotides read TGTGCCAGCAGCGCGGGACCGGGACTCAACTACGAGCAGTACTTC. Translating it yields CASSAGPGLNYEQYF. The chain uses TRBV7-9 and TRBJ2-7, with a tentative D call TRBD2 (6 bases). The V gene's germline CDR1 is SEHNR and CDR2 FQNEAQ (reference sequence). The V end lost 5 bases, the J end lost 3 bases, and 17 bases lay between the germline ends. CDR3 size: 15 residues.

There are many counts of this clonotype. The CDR3, as DNA: TGTGCCAGCAGTGACAACCCGGGACGGCGACCCTACGAGCAGTACTTC. It is translated as CASSDNPGRRPYEQYF. This chain links TRBV2 with TRBJ2-7, with D possibly called TRBD1 or TRBD2 (5 bases each). Trimming shortened V by 3 bases and J by 2 bases, and 17 bases separated the two germline ends. This CDR3 contains 16 residues. In germline, CDR1 is SNHLY, CDR2 FYNNEI.

In its sample, this clonotype was seen many times. The chain links TRBV7-8 to TRBJ2-2; D gene unclear. CDR1 and CDR2 from the germline V gene are SGHVS and FQNEAQ. Trimming took off 5 bases at V and 2 bases at J, with 12 bases between the two ends. The CDR3 consists of 15 residues. CDR3 residues: CASSPGRVNTGELFF. In nucleotides, the CDR3 is TGTGCCAGCAGCCCTGGACGGGTTAACACCGGGGAGCTGTTTTTT.